The 9 T cell receptor beta chains below come from one sample, sequenced in a study of blood T cell repertoires in COVID-19. This table comes from immunoSEQ multiplex PCR, and its TCRdb copy is limited to in-frame clones, with some not included. This sample has fewer than 50,000 clones, with around four fifths found just once. Sequenced input: peripheral blood. The source of these receptors is a human donor in a cohort sampled during active COVID-19.

The chain recombines TRBV7-6 with TRBJ2-7; 7 bases are a match to TRBD1. CDR3 length: 12 residues. Germline CDR1 reads SGHVS; CDR2 reads FNYEAQ. V gave up 4 bases and J gave up 5 bases; unmatched junction bases: 2. Here the CDR3 reads CASSSTGNEQYF. CDR3 bases: TGTGCCAGCAGCTCGACAGGGAACGAGCAGTACTTC.

The rearrangement links TRBV11-2 to TRBJ2-1, with D uncertain. V was cut by 2 bases and J by 0 bases, with 8 bases left in between. The CDR3 contains 15 residues. Germline V gives CDR1 SGHAT, CDR2 FQNNGV. The CDR3 DNA follows: TGTGCCAGCAGCTTAATACAGAGCTCCTACAATGAGCAGTTCTTC. Protein product: CASSLIQSSYNEQFF.

This chain uses TRBV2 with TRBJ1-4, with D possibly TRBD1 on 6 matching bases. The V end was cut by 4 bases, the J end by 5 bases, with 11 bases between. CDR1 and CDR2 from the germline V gene are SNHLY and FYNNEI. The CDR3 has 14 amino acids. CDR3 protein: CASSVPGTNEKLFF. As DNA, the CDR3 is TGTGCCAGCAGTGTGCCAGGGACAAATGAAAAACTGTTTTTT.

The chain has TRBV7-8 and TRBJ2-2, with 8 bases that match TRBD2. The CDR3 totals 17 residues. The V gene's germline CDR1 is SGHVS and CDR2 FQNEAQ. Trimming at V came to 3 bases and at J to 6 bases, leaving 12 bases not matched to a gene. The CDR3 DNA is TGTGCCAGCAGCTTCCCAAGGAGAAGCGGGGGTCCCGGGGAGCTGTTTTTT. Amino acids: CASSFPRRSGGPGELFF. Looking up the rest from reference TRBV7-8 and TRBJ2-2 gives the full variable domain: GAGVSQSPRYKVAKRGQDVALRCDPISGHVSLFWYQQALGQGPEFLTYFQNEAQLDKSGLPSDRFFAERPEGSVSTLKIQRTQQEDSAVYLCASSFPRRSGGPGELFFGEGSRLTVL.

This clone was picked up a small number of times. The rearrangement joins TRBV5-1 to TRBJ2-3; TRBD2 is a possible D gene (5 bases). The CDR3 is made up of 14 amino acids. Germline V CDR1 and CDR2: SGHRS, YFSETQ. Between the trimmed V and J ends, which lost 0 bases and 4 bases, there was a span of 9 bases. This CDR3 is CASSLGGDADTQYF. CDR3 nucleotides: TGCGCCAGCAGCTTGGGGGGAGACGCAGATACGCAGTATTTT.

This chain links TRBV19 with TRBJ1-1; D perhaps matches TRBD1 (5 bases). This CDR3 has 15 residues. Germline V gives CDR1 LNHDA, CDR2 SQIVND (reference sequence). The ends were cut back, 5 bases at V and 7 bases at J, with 20 bases in the middle. The CDR3 region has the DNA TGTGCCAGTAGTCTGGGCAGGGCGCGGGAGGGTGAAGCTTTCTTT. Amino acid sequence: CASSLGRAREGEAFF.

This chain uses TRBV10-3 with TRBJ2-2; D call uncertain. CDR3 length: 15 residues. Per the germline V gene, CDR1 is ENHRY and CDR2 is SYGVKD. V was cut by 3 bases and J by 4 bases, with 12 bases left in between. CDR3 loop: CAISDVNGGTGELFF. CDR3 nucleotides: TGTGCCATCAGTGATGTGAACGGCGGCACCGGGGAGCTGTTTTTT.

This clone has just a few counts. The chain has TRBV5-1 and TRBJ2-5; D is ambiguous. CDR3 length equals 14 residues. V was shortened by 0 bases and J by 0 bases, with 6 bases between the two germline ends. Germline V gene sequence: CDR1 SGHRS, CDR2 YFSETQ. The CDR3 spells CASSLGDHQETQYF. The CDR3 DNA follows: TGCGCCAGCAGCTTGGGAGATCACCAAGAGACCCAGTACTTC.

The genes are TRBV7-3 and TRBJ1-2; 9 bases agree with TRBD1. Germline loops: CDR1 SGHTA, CDR2 FQGTGA. V trimming: 5 bases; J trimming: 8 bases; junction bases outside the gene matches: 9. The CDR3 consists of 14 residues. The CDR3 DNA reads as TGTGCCAGCAGCCCTTCCACAGGGGGCAAGGGCTACACCTTC. Protein product: CASSPSTGGKGYTF.